Below, 3 T cell receptor beta chains from the same sample are listed, as sequenced in a study of a mutant IDH1 vaccine in newly diagnosed glioma. These TCRs are of unknown antigen specificity. The table came from immunoSEQ multiplex PCR; TCRdb's copy has only in-frame clones and leaves some out. The data show roughly 30,000 clones, with roughly 80% seen just once and more than 20% held by the top ten. The time point denotes: week 11, during vaccination. Vaccination used 300 ug of mutant IDH1 20-mer peptide per dose, with topical imiquimod. The material was PBMCs, obtained from a glioma patient whose treatment included an IDH1 peptide vaccine. The receptors stem from a man younger than 45 with glioma.

This sequence joins TRBV5-6 and TRBJ1-5; TRBD1 is a possible D gene (5 bases). The V gene's germline CDR1 is SGHDT and CDR2 YYEEEE. CDR3 length equals 14 residues. Trimming left V 3 bases short and J 6 bases short, with 13 bases between. CDR3 protein: CASSSGFLGQPQHF. CDR3 sequence (DNA): TGTGCCAGCAGCTCAGGGTTTCTCGGTCAGCCCCAGCATTTT.

V gene TRBV30 combines with J gene TRBJ2-2; D unclear. Germline CDR1 GTSNPN, CDR2 SVGIG (reference sequence). V shed 0 bases and J shed 6 bases, with 8 bases lying between them. The CDR3 covers 13 residues. The CDR3 bases are TGTGCCTGGAGTGTACAAGGTCCCGGGGAGCTGTTTTTT. This codes for CAWSVQGPGELFF.

The chain recombines TRBV28 with TRBJ2-7, with TRBD1 matching 8 bases. J was trimmed by 1 base and V by 6 bases; bases with no gene match: 5. Germline CDR1 MDHEN, CDR2 SYDVKM. This CDR3 comprises 14 residues. CDR3 amino acids: CASRIRDRSYEQYF. CDR3 coding DNA: TGTGCCAGCAGGATCCGGGACAGGTCCTACGAGCAGTACTTC.